This T cell receptor (beta chain) was profiled in a study of cytomegalovirus exposure and HLA in healthy donors. On the study more broadly: An analysis done earlier identified around 100 million unique TCR beta sequences from roughly 190 million T cells.

CDR1 and CDR2 (germline): SNHLY, FYNNEI. V lost 1 base, J lost 1 base, and 14 bases lay in between. The CDR3 totals 17 residues. Donors counted as nominally healthy when sampled, yet unrecorded immune exposures were likely. On this clone: Its matching antigen is unknown.

Points from the study as a whole: Several of the most significant clusters appeared linked to common viral pathogens, based on a later analysis. Excluded: some indistinguishable V segments such as TRBV6-2 and TRBV6-3.

PCR involved 60 Vbeta and 13 Jbeta primers. TCRdb's table, derived via immunoSEQ multiplex PCR, lists solely in-frame clones and lacks some. The sample gives around 150,000 clones, around 80% of which show up once; 6.5% to 7% is in the top ten. The V and J genes are TRBV2 and TRBJ2-4, with a weak D call TRBD1 (6 bases). The sequence was collected from a man aged 35 to 55 in good health and CMV-seropositive. The source material was PBMCs. The CDR3 region is CASSEEGLTGAKNIQYF. CDR3 DNA: TGTGCCAGCAGTGAAGAGGGGCTAACAGGGGCCAAAAACATTCAGTACTTC.